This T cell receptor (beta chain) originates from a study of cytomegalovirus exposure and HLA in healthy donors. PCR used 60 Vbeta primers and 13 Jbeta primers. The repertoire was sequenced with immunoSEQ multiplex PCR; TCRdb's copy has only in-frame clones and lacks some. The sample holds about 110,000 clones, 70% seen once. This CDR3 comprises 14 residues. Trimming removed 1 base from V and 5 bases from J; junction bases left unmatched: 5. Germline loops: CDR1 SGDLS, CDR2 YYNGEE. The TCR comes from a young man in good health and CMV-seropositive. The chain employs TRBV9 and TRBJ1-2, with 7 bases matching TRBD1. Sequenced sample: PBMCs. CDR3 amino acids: CASSVQTGRYGYTF. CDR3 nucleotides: TGTGCCAGCAGCGTACAGACAGGGCGGTATGGCTACACCTTC.